Below, one TCR beta chain is given with its context. Its antigen has not been determined. No much larger clonotype is one base removed from it; base qualities were not supplied. Relative to germline, V is 2 bases shorter and J is 2 bases shorter, with 7 bases between their ends. Based on the germline V gene, the CDR1 and CDR2 sequences are MNHNS and SASEGT. From cysteine to phenylalanine, the CDR3 is 13 amino acids long. Here the CDR3 DNA is all that survives: 39 bases in frame from base 1. The data were obtained in a study of blood T cell repertoires in COVID-19 (dated by TCRdb to the early 2020s). At the level of the whole study: Collaborator samples came from the United States, Italy and Spain and covered acute and convalescent phases of COVID-19. The material from the prospective study consisted of cDNA or gDNA derived from T cells, B-cell-depleted T cells, or PBMCs. Subjects who had been exposed to COVID-19, were actively infected with it, or had recovered from it provided the deeply sampled blood TCRbeta repertoires that made up the dataset. The repertoires were released in a freely available public database meant as a resource for research on the immune response to SARS-CoV-2. Samples were obtained from the ongoing ImmuneRACE study (first 160 participants) and from some 1,300 subjects provided by 6 global collaborators. A de-identified subject ID, COVID-19 status, age in years and sex were almost always included in the sample metadata. Where available, HLA class I and class II types were obtained from metadata supplied by the sample provider rather than from assay-based typing.

TCRbeta CDR3 regions were amplified from genomic DNA using the immunoSEQ Assay, a bias-controlled multiplex PCR. In the source study's methods: The number of nucleated cells in each sample was estimated from the amplification of reference gene primers within the assay. To quantify the absolute abundance of each unique TCRbeta CDR3 rearrangement, sequence reads were collapsed and filtered. For each sample, productive Simpson clonality was calculated as the square root of Simpson's diversity index across productive rearrangements. In TCRdb, the immuneACCESS table is reduced to in-frame sequences with V and J assigned. These tables do not hold every clone; where another copy was compared, an unresolved V gene accounts for under half, and the others remain unexplained. V and J calls and clone size are copied from that table; D and trimming were computed from the DNA. The sample table records a few hundred thousand clones; roughly 87% of these occur just once. Of the sample, around 3% is held by the ten largest clones.

Broad study findings and their caveats: Clinical and demographic metadata were provided uncurated, with the amount varying by source and participant.

Enrolling through a virtual design, the prospective study's participants ranged in age from roughly 18 to 100 years and lived across 24 United States geographic areas. To assign participants to cohorts, the prospective study relied on clinical history that participants themselves reported in a screening survey and a study questionnaire. For ImmuneRACE Cohort 3, a participant was defined as recovered based on two consecutive negative NP/OP PCR tests, clearance by a healthcare professional, or resolution of symptoms. Each participant in the prospective study had whole blood, serum and a nasopharyngeal or oropharyngeal swab collected by mobile phlebotomists. Additional blood draws and questionnaires over a roughly two-month period could optionally be provided by prospective study participants. Before DNA extraction, blood samples from the prospective study were shipped at room temperature or frozen.

The chain employs TRBV6-1 and TRBJ2-7; the D gene is unclear. Specimen: PBMCs or T cells enriched from blood (not recorded which). This receptor was identified in a woman aged 30 to 39 who had recovered from COVID-19. For the CDR3, the sequence is CASSERTAYEQYF. The nucleotide sequence reads TGTGCCAGCAGTGAACGCACAGCCTACGAGCAGTACTTC.